Below, 15 T cell receptor beta chains from the same sample are listed, as sequenced in a study of radiotherapy plus CTLA-4 blockade in lung cancer. TCRdb's copy holds only in-frame clones and misses some; the assay was immunoSEQ multiplex PCR. The top ten clones hold 3% to 4% of a sample with about 60,000 clones, about three quarters of them seen once. The sequenced sample was peripheral blood, obtained from a patient treated with radiotherapy plus ipilimumab. These receptors were collected from a human donor with non-small cell lung cancer who had a partial response to radiotherapy plus ipilimumab.

The V and J genes are TRBV6-1 and TRBJ1-2; maybe TRBD1 (6 bases). V lost 4 bases, J lost 4 bases, and 16 bases lay in between. This CDR3 comprises 15 residues. CDR1 is MNHNS, CDR2 SASEGT, per germline. CDR3 residues: CASSVTPGHTYGYTF. The CDR3 region has the DNA TGTGCCAGCAGTGTTACACCGGGACACACCTATGGCTACACCTTC.

The rearrangement joins TRBV11-2 to TRBJ2-7; 8 bases line up with TRBD2. CDR1 is SGHAT and CDR2 is FQNNGV in the germline V gene. V lost 1 base, J lost 4 bases, and 6 bases stayed unmatched. The CDR3 has 15 residues. This chain's CDR3 is CASSLALAGSYEQYF. The CDR3 DNA reads TGTGCCAGCAGCTTAGCCTTAGCGGGGTCATACGAGCAGTACTTC.

V is TRBV7-3 and J is TRBJ2-5, with a weak D call TRBD2 (5 bases). The V end lost 0 bases, the J end lost 7 bases, and 12 bases lay between the germline ends. CDR3 length: 14 amino acids. Looked up from germline, CDR1 is SGHTA and CDR2 is FQGTGA. The CDR3 DNA follows: TGTGCCAGCAGCTTAACCCATAGCGAGGGGACCCAGTACTTC. This codes for CASSLTHSEGTQYF.

This rearrangement joins TRBV7-3 to TRBJ1-5; D is uncertain. Germline lookup yields CDR1 SGHTA and CDR2 FQGTGA. V lost 1 base and J 0 bases, leaving 10 bases between the germline ends. The CDR3 spans 16 residues. The CDR3 spells CASSLMGAYSNQPQHF. For the CDR3, the DNA is TGTGCCAGCAGCTTAATGGGAGCGTATAGCAATCAGCCCCAGCATTTT.

The rearrangement joins TRBV29-1 to TRBJ1-1; TRBD1 might be the D (5 bases). CDR3 length: 13 amino acids. The V end was cut by 6 bases, the J end by 4 bases, with 15 bases between. Germline CDR1 SQVTM, CDR2 ANQGSEA. CDR3: CSVPGGYGTEAFF. Written as DNA, the CDR3 is TGCAGCGTCCCTGGGGGGTACGGCACTGAAGCTTTCTTT.

V usage is TRBV5-4 and J usage is TRBJ2-1; 10 positions agree with TRBD1. V gave up 5 bases and J gave up 6 bases; unmatched junction bases: 5. Germline CDR1 is SGHNT and CDR2 is YYREEE (reference sequence). This CDR3 spans 14 amino acids. The CDR3 DNA sequence: TGTGCCAGCAGATGGGACAGGGGTAGCAATGAGCAGTTCTTC. This sequence encodes CASRWDRGSNEQFF.

The chain has TRBV7-7 and TRBJ2-3; 7 nucleotides agree with TRBD1. From germline, CDR1 is SSHAT and CDR2 FNYEAQ (reference sequence). V was pared by 3 bases and J by 0 bases, with 3 bases of the junction left unmatched. The CDR3 sequence is 15 residues long. The CDR3 sequence is CASSLTGMSTDTQYF. The CDR3 DNA is TGTGCCAGCAGCTTGACAGGGATGAGCACAGATACGCAGTATTTT.

The gene calls are TRBV7-6 and TRBJ2-7, with D maybe TRBD1 (6 bases). V shed 2 bases and J shed 3 bases, with 8 bases lying between them. From germline, CDR1 is SGHVS and CDR2 FNYEAQ. CDR3 length: 13 amino acids. In DNA form, the CDR3 reads TGTGCCAGCAGCTTAAGCAGGGGCTACGAGCAGTACTTC. It encodes CASSLSRGYEQYF.

The chain carries TRBV10-3 and TRBJ2-7, with D perhaps matching TRBD2 (5 bases). Trimming shortened V by 4 bases and J by 1 base, and 20 bases separated the two germline ends. The germline CDR1 and CDR2 sequences are ENHRY and SYGVKD. The CDR3 runs 17 residues. CDR3 region: CAISGSFFGESSYEQYF. The CDR3 DNA reads TGTGCCATCAGTGGTTCTTTTTTCGGGGAATCGTCCTACGAGCAGTACTTC.

The J gene is TRBJ2-2, the V gene TRBV27, with D perhaps TRBD1 (5 bases). Trimming shortened V by 10 bases and J by 5 bases, and 11 bases separated the two germline ends. The CDR3 consists of 12 residues. The germline CDR1 and CDR2 sequences are MNHEY and SMNVEV (reference sequence). CDR3 DNA sequence: TGTGCCACCCAAGGGGATACCGGGGAGCTGTTTTTT. It translates to CATQGDTGELFF.

V and J are TRBV10-3 and TRBJ1-2; no definite D call. CDR1 is ENHRY and CDR2 is SYGVKD in the germline V gene. The CDR3 is made up of 13 amino acids. Trimming pared 10 bases from V and 7 bases from J, leaving 19 bases between. The DNA for the CDR3 is TGTGCCACCGCCTCGGGCGTTACTAGTGGCTACACCTTC. Its protein is CATASGVTSGYTF.

The J gene is TRBJ1-1, the V gene TRBV19; no reliable D call. CDR3 length equals 12 residues. Germline values: CDR1 LNHDA, CDR2 SQIVND (reference sequence). The germline V and J ends were trimmed by 6 bases and 3 bases, with 8 bases remaining between them. The CDR3 here is CASRWGDTEAFF. DNA for the CDR3: TGTGCCAGTAGGTGGGGAGACACTGAAGCTTTCTTT.

V usage is TRBV7-3 and J usage is TRBJ2-1, with 14 nucleotides matching TRBD2. In germline, CDR1 is SGHTA, CDR2 FQGTGA. This CDR3 spans 15 amino acids. Trimming at V came to 5 bases and at J to 8 bases, leaving 5 bases not matched to a gene. The CDR3 DNA sequence: TGTGCCAGCAGCCCCGGGACTAGCGGGGGTGATGAGCAGTTCTTC. Its translation: CASSPGTSGGDEQFF.

The V and J genes are TRBV27 and TRBJ2-1; TRBD1 is a possible D gene (6 bases). The CDR3 is 13 amino acids. V was pared by 5 bases and J by 3 bases, with 8 bases between. From germline, CDR1 is MNHEY and CDR2 SMNVEV (reference sequence). DNA of the CDR3: TGTGCCAGCAGTGGACAGAACTACAATGAGCAGTTCTTC. It encodes CASSGQNYNEQFF.

This clone was counted between two and nine times. This chain joins TRBV19 and TRBJ1-5, with TRBD1 as a possible D gene (6 bases). The V gene's germline CDR1 is LNHDA and CDR2 SQIVND (reference sequence). Trimming pared 7 bases from V and 3 bases from J, leaving 16 bases between. CDR3 size: 15 residues. The CDR3 sequence: CASTPGQINNQPQHF. The DNA of the CDR3 is TGTGCCAGTACCCCAGGACAGATAAACAATCAGCCCCAGCATTTT. The whole variable domain, remainder taken from reference TRBV19 and TRBJ1-5, is DGGITQSPKYLFRKEGQNVTLSCEQNLNHDAMYWYRQDPGQGLRLIYYSQIVNDFQKGDIAEGYSVSREKKESFPLTVTSAQKNPTAFYLCASTPGQINNQPQHFGDGTRLSIL.